The T cell receptor (beta chain) under discussion was sequenced for a study of CD8 T cells in Susac syndrome (dated by TCRdb to between 2017 and 2020). Turning to the overall study: Repertoire sequencing was used to test whether CD8+ T cell activation and differentiation in Susac syndrome was antigen driven. Overall study results and their limits: The number of individuals in the TCR sequencing and HLA analysis was recognized as being relatively small.

Peripheral blood CD8+ and CD4+ T cells from healthy donors, Susac syndrome patients and multiple sclerosis patients were profiled by high-throughput TCR beta sequencing. Healthy donors were included as age- and sex-matched controls. Bulk CD8+ and CD4+ T cells were purified by magnetic negative isolation, whereas CD8+ TEMRA cells were enriched by FACS. Blood was collected in EDTA tubes and processed within 24 hours, with PBMCs isolated through density gradient centrifugation. PBMCs destined for TCR sequencing were cryopreserved in liquid nitrogen and later thawed in a 37 °C water bath. A purity of at least 90% was achieved for sorted or isolated CD4+, CD8+ and CD8+ TEMRA cells. On this clonotype itself: Its target antigen remains unknown. Per-base quality was not reported, and no clone a single base away is much larger than it.

RNA was extracted using the RNeasy kit, and roughly 0.45 to 1 microgram was reverse transcribed with random hexamers. The immunoSEQ multiplex PCR assay, which covers 54 Vbeta and 13 Jbeta segments, was used to amplify TCR beta CDR3 regions. PCR amplification bias was corrected using a synthetic template baseline for primer optimization and computational correction. As for how the authors treated the data: Only productive sequences were kept, with reads annotated to V, D and J genes according to IMGT and analyzed in immunoSEQ Analyzer. Clonality was computed as one minus Shannon entropy normalized by log2 of the number of productive unique sequences. Public and private clones were assessed among the 100 most prevalent clones of each patient and control. Susac-specific clones were defined as absent from healthy and MS cohorts, some 1,000 published viral clones and other ImmuneACCESS disease sequences. TCRdb trimmed the raw reads at Q25, called clones with MiXCR and kept productive beta chains. Entries that share a CDR3 protein sequence are merged under the most common genes and DNA. It is TCRdb's table, rather than the study itself, that gives the V and J calls and clone size. Counted in this sample were roughly 200,000 distinct CDR3 sequences; approximately 93% of them appeared once. Of the sample, around 0.1% falls within the top ten clones.

Based on the germline V gene, the CDR1 and CDR2 sequences are SGHRS and YFSETQ. Taken from cysteine to phenylalanine, the CDR3 has 14 residues. Only the CDR3 portion is preserved as DNA: 42 bases, with reading frame beginning at the first base. For this chain, trimming is 6 bases at the V end and 9 bases at the J end, and the number of junction bases without a gene match is 11. Sequencing was carried out using CD4+ T cells from PBMCs. The sequence is built from TRBV5-1 and TRBJ1-1, and TRBD1 aligns with 10 junction nucleotides. The sequence came from a human donor in good health. The DNA is TGCGCCAGCACCGCCGGGACAGGGGTCGGGCAAGCTTTCTTT. Its product reads: CASTAGTGVGQAFF.